The 12 T cell receptor beta chains presented below share a single source sample, sequenced in a study of blood T cell repertoires in COVID-19. Only in-frame clones appear in the TCRdb table, and some are missing; sequencing was by immunoSEQ multiplex PCR. The repertoire consists of 140,000 to 150,000 clones, with 80% occurring once and the leading ten covering 3.5% to 4%. Sequencing used peripheral blood. The receptors shown here come from a man aged 65-85 years who had recovered from COVID-19.

A few counts support this clone. This chain links TRBV24-1 with TRBJ1-2; maybe TRBD1 (6 bases). The germline gives CDR1 KGHDR, CDR2 SFDVKD. Trimming cost V 7 bases and J 5 bases, with 25 bases left between them. The length of the CDR3 is 17 residues. CDR3 amino acids: CATRKLLGHQGPYGYTF. DNA of the CDR3: TGTGCCACCAGGAAGCTCTTGGGACACCAGGGGCCTTATGGCTACACCTTC.

In this sample, this clone turned up a few times. The V gene is TRBV27, the J gene TRBJ1-5; 7 positions agree with TRBD1. The V gene end was trimmed by 0 bases and the J gene end by 6 bases; junction bases not matched to a gene: 11. The CDR3 spans 17 residues. Per the germline V gene, CDR1 is MNHEY and CDR2 is SMNVEV (reference sequence). CDR3 residues: CASSLSIVPQGGQPQHF. In DNA, the CDR3 is TGTGCCAGCAGTTTATCTATCGTCCCGCAGGGGGGTCAGCCCCAGCATTTT.

This clone was recorded only once. The chain recombines TRBV19 with TRBJ1-2, with 9 bases identical to TRBD1. This CDR3 is 15 amino acids long. Germline V gene sequence: CDR1 LNHDA, CDR2 SQIVND (reference sequence). The trim removed 5 bases at V and 7 bases at J, leaving 11 bases unmatched. The CDR3 sequence: CASSLRDRDWSGYTF. For the CDR3, the DNA is TGTGCCAGTAGTCTCCGGGACAGGGATTGGAGTGGCTACACCTTC.

The genes are TRBV10-2 and TRBJ2-3; possibly TRBD2 for D (5 bases). The ends were cut back, 2 bases at V and 6 bases at J, with 12 bases in the middle. CDR1 is WSHSY, CDR2 SAAADI, per germline. This CDR3 is built from 14 residues. The CDR3 DNA is TGCGCCAGCAGTGAGGGAGGTAGCGCCGATACGCAGTATTTT. As protein: CASSEGGSADTQYF.

The J gene is TRBJ2-3, the V gene TRBV29-1, with 10 bases matching TRBD2. V lost 5 bases and J lost 2; bases outside the gene matches: 7. Germline V gives CDR1 SQVTM, CDR2 ANQGSEA. CDR3 size: 15 residues. CDR3 loop: CSVKKTSGFTDTQYF. In nucleotides, the CDR3 is TGCAGCGTTAAAAAGACTAGCGGGTTCACAGATACGCAGTATTTT.

The gene calls are TRBV6-5 and TRBJ1-1; no clear D. The V end was cut by 6 bases, the J end by 11 bases, with 16 bases between. Germline V CDR1 and CDR2: MNHEY, SVGAGI. The CDR3 contains 12 residues. The CDR3 region is CASSSSTLRAFF. CDR3 nucleotide sequence: TGTGCCAGCAGCAGCTCCACACTGAGGGCTTTCTTT.

V gene TRBV5-1 combines with J gene TRBJ2-7, with D perhaps matching TRBD1 (6 bases). CDR3 length: 16 amino acids. The V and J ends lost 4 bases and 0 bases respectively, with 17 bases between them. Germline values: CDR1 SGHRS, CDR2 YFSETQ. This chain's CDR3 is CASSPLGTLTSYEQYF. As DNA, the CDR3 is TGCGCCAGCAGCCCACTAGGGACACTCACCTCCTACGAGCAGTACTTC.

CDR3 bases: TGTGCCAGCAGCTCACCGGGACTAGCTACAGATACGCAGTATTTT. Translation gives CASSSPGLATDTQYF. The chain uses TRBV13 and TRBJ2-3; 9 bases match TRBD2. From germline, CDR1 is PRHDT and CDR2 FYEKMQ (reference sequence). The CDR3 covers 15 residues. The V segment lost 4 bases and the J segment 3 bases; nucleotides outside the gene matches: 5.

This chain links TRBV27 with TRBJ2-7, with D tentatively TRBD2 (6 bases). Germline V lookup: CDR1 MNHEY, CDR2 SMNVEV (reference sequence). The V gene lost 3 bases and the J gene lost 0 bases, with 18 bases spanning the gap. The CDR3 covers 17 residues. This CDR3 is CASSFPPGRTISYEQYF. In DNA, the CDR3 is TGTGCCAGCAGTTTTCCTCCGGGACGGACTATCTCCTACGAGCAGTACTTC.

The chain combines TRBV2 with TRBJ2-1, with 9 bases that match TRBD2. The CDR3 has 17 residues. After removal of 8 bases from V and 0 bases from J, the junction contained 11 bases not matched to a gene. Germline lookup yields CDR1 SNHLY and CDR2 FYNNEI. The CDR3 DNA reads TGTGCCAGCGGAGGGGGCTTGCGGGGGGGCTCCTACAATGAGCAGTTCTTC. Protein product: CASGGGLRGGSYNEQFF.

This clone was seen a handful of times. Different DNA sequences within this sample yield the same CDR3. V is TRBV9 and J is TRBJ2-1, with TRBD2 as a possible D gene (6 bases). Trimming cost V 0 bases and J 0 bases, with 7 bases left between them. From germline, CDR1 is SGDLS and CDR2 YYNGEE. This CDR3 is 15 amino acids long. The CDR3 loop reads CASSVGGNSYNEQFF. DNA for the CDR3: TGTGCCAGCAGCGTAGGCGGGAACTCCTACAATGAGCAGTTCTTC.

CDR3 in amino acids: CATSREAGGAEQYF. The CDR3 DNA is TGTGCCACCAGCAGAGAAGCGGGAGGGGCCGAGCAGTACTTC. The rearrangement links TRBV15 to TRBJ2-7, with TRBD2 matching over 10 bases. V lost 0 bases, J lost 6 bases, and 2 bases stayed unmatched. CDR3 size: 14 residues. The germline CDR1 and CDR2 sequences are LNHNV and YYDKDF (reference sequence).